The 4 T cell receptor beta chains below were found in one sample sequenced in a study of shared clonotypes between healthy human individuals. Measured with immunoSEQ multiplex PCR; TCRdb has only the in-frame clones, and not every one. The data hold around 2,100,000 clones, with roughly 94% observed a single time. Selected positively for CCR7 and CD45RO-negative, naive CD8 cells excluded terminally differentiated effector memory CD45RA+ cells. Sequencing input: naive CD8+ T cells sorted from blood. These receptors were taken from a man aged 18 to 29 in good health.

The chain combines TRBV6-5 with TRBJ2-3; no definite D call. The CDR3 has 11 amino acids. V dropped 6 bases and J dropped 5 bases, with 6 bases sitting between them. Germline CDR1 and CDR2: MNHEY and SVGAGI. CDR3 DNA sequence: TGTGCCAGCAGAACGATAGATACGCAGTATTTT. Amino acid sequence: CASRTIDTQYF.

This clone showed up just once. This sample also contains other DNA sequences that code for the same CDR3. V usage is TRBV7-9 and J usage is TRBJ2-1; the D is unclear. CDR3 length equals 15 residues. V was trimmed by 4 bases and J by 0 bases, leaving 10 bases between them. From germline, CDR1 is SEHNR and CDR2 FQNEAQ (reference sequence). CDR3 amino acids: CASSYPGSSYNEQFF. CDR3 nucleotide sequence: TGTGCCAGCAGCTACCCCGGAAGCTCCTACAATGAGCAGTTCTTC.

The rearrangement links TRBV4-1 to TRBJ2-7; D uncertain. The CDR3 is 12 amino acids. Germline V gene data show CDR1 as MGHRA and CDR2 as YSYEKL. Trimming took 1 base from V and 3 from J, leaving 4 bases between them. CDR3 sequence reads: CASSQADYEQYF. CDR3 nucleotide sequence: TGCGCCAGCAGCCAAGCGGACTACGAGCAGTACTTC.

To note about this clone: This sample includes further DNA sequences coding for the same CDR3. The CDR3 DNA follows: TGTGCCAGCAGTAATTCCTACGAGCAGTACTTC. Its translation: CASSNSYEQYF. This chain links TRBV6-5 with TRBJ2-7; D is undetermined. This CDR3 has 11 amino acids. CDR1 and CDR2 (germline): MNHEY, SVGAGI. Trimming removed 5 bases from V and 1 base from J, with 3 bases in between.